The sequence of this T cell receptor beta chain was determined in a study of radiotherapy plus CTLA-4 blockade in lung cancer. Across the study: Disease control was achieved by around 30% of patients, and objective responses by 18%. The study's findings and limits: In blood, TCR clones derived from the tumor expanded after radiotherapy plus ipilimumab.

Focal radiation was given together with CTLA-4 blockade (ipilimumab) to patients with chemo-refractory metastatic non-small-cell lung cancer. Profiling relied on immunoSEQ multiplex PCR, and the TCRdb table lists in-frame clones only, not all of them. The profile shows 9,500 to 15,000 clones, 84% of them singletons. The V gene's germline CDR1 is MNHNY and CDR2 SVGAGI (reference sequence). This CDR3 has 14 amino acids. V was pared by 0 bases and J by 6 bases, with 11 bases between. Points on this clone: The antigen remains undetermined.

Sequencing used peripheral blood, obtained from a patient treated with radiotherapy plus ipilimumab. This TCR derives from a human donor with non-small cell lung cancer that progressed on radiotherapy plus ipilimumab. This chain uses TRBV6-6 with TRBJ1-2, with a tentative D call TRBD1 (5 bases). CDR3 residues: CASSYSLGGDGYTF. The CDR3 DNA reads TGTGCCAGCAGTTACTCGCTGGGAGGGGATGGCTACACCTTC.